These 23 T cell receptor beta chains originate from one sample sequenced in a study of T cell responses to AZD1222 COVID-19 vaccine. Method: immunoSEQ multiplex PCR; TCRdb's copy keeps in-frame clones and lacks some. The sample comprises 65,000 to 85,000 clones, approximately 81% of which are singletons, and 10% to 15% rests with the top ten. The material was peripheral blood, obtained on day 0 of AZD1222 vaccination. These receptors were taken from an adult in good health.

This rearrangement joins TRBV24-1 to TRBJ2-1; D is unresolved. The CDR3 contains 11 residues. V shed 1 base and J shed 10 bases, with 4 bases lying between them. The V gene's germline CDR1 is KGHDR and CDR2 SFDVKD. The CDR3 sequence: CATSDLWEQFF. Written as DNA, the CDR3 is TGTGCCACCAGTGATTTATGGGAGCAGTTCTTC.

The chain is built from TRBV4-1 and TRBJ1-5; 7 bases fit TRBD1. The CDR3 covers 18 residues. Germline loops: CDR1 MGHRA, CDR2 YSYEKL. The V gene end was trimmed by 0 bases and the J gene end by 4 bases; junction bases not matched to a gene: 12. DNA for the CDR3: TGCGCCAGCAGCCAAGAATCAAGTGCGGGACAGTTAAATCAGCCCCAGCATTTT. It is translated as CASSQESSAGQLNQPQHF.

The V gene is TRBV19, the J gene TRBJ1-6; the D is unclear. This CDR3 region has 16 residues. Germline V gives CDR1 LNHDA, CDR2 SQIVND (reference sequence). V lost 3 bases and J 7 bases, leaving 16 bases between the germline ends. This chain's CDR3 is CASSIESDRGNSPLHF. Written as DNA, the CDR3 is TGTGCCAGTAGTATTGAGTCGGATCGAGGGAATTCACCCCTCCACTTT. Full variable domain (remainder filled in from reference TRBV19 and TRBJ1-6): DGGITQSPKYLFRKEGQNVTLSCEQNLNHDAMYWYRQDPGQGLRLIYYSQIVNDFQKGDIAEGYSVSREKKESFPLTVTSAQKNPTAFYLCASSIESDRGNSPLHFGNGTRLTVT.

In nucleotides, the CDR3 is TGTGCCAGCAACCGAATGAACACTGAAGCTTTCTTT. Its protein product is CASNRMNTEAFF. The chain combines TRBV28 with TRBJ1-1; no reliable D call. The germline V and J ends were trimmed by 7 bases and 0 bases, with 6 bases remaining between them. The V gene's germline CDR1 is MDHEN and CDR2 SYDVKM. The CDR3 extends over 12 amino acids.

CDR3 coding DNA: TGTGCCAGCAGTTTATGGCAGGGTTGGAACTATGGCTACACCTTC. It is translated as CASSLWQGWNYGYTF. V and J are TRBV28 and TRBJ1-2, with a weak D call TRBD1 (5 bases). Germline V gene lookup returns CDR1 MDHEN and CDR2 SYDVKM. The V and J ends lost 0 bases and 2 bases respectively, with 10 bases between them. CDR3 length: 15 amino acids.

The chain joins TRBV27 to TRBJ1-2, with D possibly being TRBD1 (5 bases). This CDR3 contains 15 residues. Germline loops: CDR1 MNHEY, CDR2 SMNVEV (reference sequence). Trimming removed 5 bases from V and 2 bases from J, with 15 bases in between. The CDR3 DNA is TGTGCCAGCAGTCCCTGGGGCGGTGAGAACTATGGCTACACCTTC. Translated, it gives CASSPWGGENYGYTF.

This chain connects TRBV7-9 to TRBJ2-1; no definite D call. This CDR3 has 12 residues. Germline CDR1 is SEHNR and CDR2 is FQNEAQ (reference sequence). Trimming took 5 bases from V and 2 from J, leaving 4 bases between them. The CDR3 nucleotides are TGTGCCAGCAGCGTGACCTACAATGAGCAGTTCTTC. It is translated as CASSVTYNEQFF.

The genes are TRBV6-2 or TRBV6-3 and TRBJ2-7; 8 positions agree with TRBD2. Per the germline V gene, CDR1 is MNHEY and CDR2 is SVGEGT. The length of the CDR3 is 17 residues. Trimming at V came to 4 bases and at J to 3 bases, leaving 14 bases not matched to a gene. The DNA of the CDR3 is TGTGCCAGCAGTTGGAGTCGGAGCGGGGGCCCTCGCTACGAGCAGTACTTC. It specifies CASSWSRSGGPRYEQYF.

This rearrangement joins TRBV5-6 to TRBJ2-3; maybe TRBD2 (5 bases). There are 15 residues in the CDR3. V was clipped by 4 bases and J by 5 bases, with 17 bases between them. Germline CDR1 SGHDT, CDR2 YYEEEE. The CDR3 DNA sequence: TGTGCCAGCAGCACCGGGGATAGCATAGAAGATACGCAGTATTTT. Translated: CASSTGDSIEDTQYF.

In this sample, this clone turned up once. This sequence joins TRBV19 and TRBJ1-6; maybe TRBD1 (5 bases). With 5 bases removed from V and 10 bases from J, the gap between germline ends came to 15 bases. Germline lookup yields CDR1 LNHDA and CDR2 SQIVND (reference sequence). The CDR3 extends over 14 amino acids. The CDR3 nucleotides are TGTGCCAGTAGTTACGGGGGATTGATGTCACCCCTCCACTTT. Its protein product is CASSYGGLMSPLHF.

The rearrangement joins TRBV10-1 to TRBJ2-2; D remains ambiguous. Trimming shortened V by 10 bases and J by 6 bases, and 9 bases separated the two germline ends. The germline gives CDR1 WNHNN, CDR2 SYGVQD (reference sequence). The CDR3 covers 11 residues. DNA for the CDR3: TGCGCCATCCTGGACGCCGGGGAGCTGTTTTTT. It specifies CAILDAGELFF.

V and J are TRBV6-2 or TRBV6-3 and TRBJ2-5; 10 bases fit TRBD1. Germline V gene lookup returns CDR1 MNHEY and CDR2 SVGEGT. The J segment lost 3 bases and the V segment lost 5 bases, leaving 9 bases of the junction unmatched. CDR3 length: 16 residues. Here the CDR3 reads CASSKRTGGLKETQYF. As DNA, the CDR3 is TGTGCCAGCAGTAAAAGGACAGGGGGGTTGAAAGAGACCCAGTACTTC.

V usage is TRBV7-2 and J usage is TRBJ2-7; D remains unclear. This CDR3 has 15 residues. V was pared by 2 bases and J by 3 bases, with 14 bases between. Germline V gene lookup returns CDR1 SGHTA and CDR2 FQGNSA. CDR3: CASSLSAGAYYEQYF. In DNA, the CDR3 is TGTGCCAGCAGCTTATCGGCCGGAGCTTACTACGAGCAGTACTTC.

The chain carries TRBV30 and TRBJ2-7; 8 bases align to TRBD1. The CDR3 spans 14 residues. J lost 0 bases, V lost 3 bases, and 4 bases had no gene match. Germline V gene lookup returns CDR1 GTSNPN and CDR2 SVGIG (reference sequence). This CDR3 reads CAWSRQGSSYEQYF. CDR3 bases: TGTGCCTGGAGCCGACAGGGGTCCTCCTACGAGCAGTACTTC.

The V gene is TRBV4-1, the J gene TRBJ2-7, with 12 nucleotides matching TRBD2. The V and J ends lost 4 bases and 3 bases, in that order; junction bases with no gene match: 4. The CDR3 loop spans 15 amino acids. The germline V gene has CDR1 MGHRA and CDR2 YSYEKL. The CDR3 loop is CASSPRGLAGYEQYF. Written as DNA, the CDR3 is TGCGCCAGCAGCCCCCGGGGACTAGCGGGCTACGAGCAGTACTTC.

The V and J genes are TRBV2 and TRBJ2-7, with 8 bases lining up with TRBD1. Per germline, CDR1 SNHLY and CDR2 FYNNEI. This CDR3 has 11 residues. The V gene end was trimmed by 10 bases and the J gene end by 5 bases; junction bases not matched to a gene: 4. CDR3 coding DNA: TGTGCCATAGGACAGGGTGACGAGCAGTACTTC. This sequence encodes CAIGQGDEQYF.

In nucleotides, the CDR3 is TGTGCCAGCAGTTACACCCATCTGAGCAATGAGCAGTTCTTC. Its translation: CASSYTHLSNEQFF. V usage is TRBV6-5 and J usage is TRBJ2-1; D uncertain. CDR3 length: 14 residues. With 2 bases removed from V and 6 bases from J, the gap between germline ends came to 11 bases. Germline CDR1 MNHEY, CDR2 SVGAGI.

The chain joins TRBV19 to TRBJ2-1; 9 bases line up with TRBD2. The CDR3 contains 16 residues. With 7 bases clipped from V and 9 bases from J, the junction kept 16 bases outside the gene matches. The V gene's germline CDR1 is LNHDA and CDR2 SQIVND (reference sequence). For the CDR3, the DNA is TGTGCCAGTATCGATAGGTATAGCGGGGGTTTGGGTGAGCAGTTCTTC. It is translated as CASIDRYSGGLGEQFF.

The chain joins TRBV6-2 or TRBV6-3 to TRBJ1-2, with D perhaps TRBD1 (5 bases). The germline V and J ends were trimmed by 5 bases and 6 bases, with 16 bases remaining between them. There are 14 residues in the CDR3. Germline loops: CDR1 MNHEY, CDR2 SVGEGT. The CDR3 sequence: CASSPQAARHGYTF. In DNA, the CDR3 is TGTGCCAGCAGTCCACAGGCGGCCCGTCATGGCTACACCTTC.

This chain links TRBV28 with TRBJ1-2; D might be TRBD1 (5 bases). V dropped 9 bases and J dropped 8 bases, with 19 bases sitting between them. The CDR3 covers 13 residues. From germline, CDR1 is MDHEN and CDR2 SYDVKM. This CDR3 is CASTGPGERGYTF. The CDR3 coding sequence is TGTGCCAGTACGGGACCAGGCGAAAGAGGCTACACCTTC.

This clone was picked up a small number of times. CDR3 sequence reads: CASSLWRQGNTEAFF. The CDR3, as DNA: TGTGCCAGCAGTTTATGGCGGCAGGGGAACACTGAAGCTTTCTTT. The rearrangement links TRBV28 to TRBJ1-1; a possible D gene is TRBD1 (5 bases). Germline V gives CDR1 MDHEN, CDR2 SYDVKM. The CDR3 consists of 15 residues. V lost 0 bases and J lost 1, with 9 bases in between. The variable domain in full, completed from reference TRBV28 and TRBJ1-1, reads DVKVTQSSRYLVKRTGEKVFLECVQDMDHENMFWYRQDPGLGLRLIYFSYDVKMKEKGDIPEGYSVSREKKERFSLILESASTNQTSMYLCASSLWRQGNTEAFFGQGTRLTVV.

J is TRBJ1-1 and V is TRBV3-1 (or the pseudogene TRBV3-2); TRBD1 is a possible D gene (5 bases). Between the trimmed V and J ends, which lost 3 bases and 6 bases, there was a span of 17 bases. The V gene's germline CDR1 is LGHDT and CDR2 YNNKEL (reference sequence). The CDR3 length is 15 residues. DNA of the CDR3: TGTGCCAGCAGCCACAAAGCTGGGGACGGGGCTGAAGCTTTCTTT. Translated, it gives CASSHKAGDGAEAFF.

The chain is built from TRBV27 and TRBJ1-2, with TRBD1 matching 10 bases. The length of the CDR3 is 14 residues. Germline CDR1 and CDR2: MNHEY and SMNVEV (reference sequence). V lost 6 bases, J lost 8 bases, and 9 bases stayed unmatched. CDR3 coding DNA: TGTGCCAGCAGGGGGCCCGGGACAGGGGCCGGCTACACCTTC. It yields the protein CASRGPGTGAGYTF.